The clone carrying this T cell receptor (beta chain) was seen a few times. This record belongs to a study of blood T cell repertoires in COVID-19. Study processing details: Nucleated cell number was recorded as an estimate derived from reference gene primer amplification. Libraries were prepared by immunoSEQ multiplex PCR; TCRdb keeps only in-frame clonotypes and omits some of them. V and J calls plus clone size are reproduced from that table; the DNA served to infer D and trimming. The repertoire holds 200,000 to 250,000 clones, approximately 83% seen once, with about 3.4% in the top ten. V was pared by 7 bases and J by 4 bases, with 9 bases between. The CDR3 is made up of 12 amino acids.

V is TRBV12-3 or TRBV12-4 and J is TRBJ2-3; D perhaps matches TRBD1 (6 bases). The sequence was obtained from a woman in her sixties or seventies who had recovered from COVID-19. The specimen was PBMCs or T cells enriched from blood (not recorded which). The CDR3 region is CASTWTADTQYF. CDR3 sequence (DNA): TGTGCCAGCACCTGGACAGCAGATACGCAGTATTTT.